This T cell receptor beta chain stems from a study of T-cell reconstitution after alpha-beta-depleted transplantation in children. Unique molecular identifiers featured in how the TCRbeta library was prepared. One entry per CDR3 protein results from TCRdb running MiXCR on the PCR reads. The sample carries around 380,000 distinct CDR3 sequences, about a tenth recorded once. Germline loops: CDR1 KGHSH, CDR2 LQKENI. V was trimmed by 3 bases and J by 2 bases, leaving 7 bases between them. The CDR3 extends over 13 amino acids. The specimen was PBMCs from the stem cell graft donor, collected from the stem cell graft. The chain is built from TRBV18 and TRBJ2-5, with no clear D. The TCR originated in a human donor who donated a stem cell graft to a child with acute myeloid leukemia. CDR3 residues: CASSPDQQETQYF. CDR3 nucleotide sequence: TGTGCCAGCTCACCTGATCAGCAAGAGACCCAGTACTTC.